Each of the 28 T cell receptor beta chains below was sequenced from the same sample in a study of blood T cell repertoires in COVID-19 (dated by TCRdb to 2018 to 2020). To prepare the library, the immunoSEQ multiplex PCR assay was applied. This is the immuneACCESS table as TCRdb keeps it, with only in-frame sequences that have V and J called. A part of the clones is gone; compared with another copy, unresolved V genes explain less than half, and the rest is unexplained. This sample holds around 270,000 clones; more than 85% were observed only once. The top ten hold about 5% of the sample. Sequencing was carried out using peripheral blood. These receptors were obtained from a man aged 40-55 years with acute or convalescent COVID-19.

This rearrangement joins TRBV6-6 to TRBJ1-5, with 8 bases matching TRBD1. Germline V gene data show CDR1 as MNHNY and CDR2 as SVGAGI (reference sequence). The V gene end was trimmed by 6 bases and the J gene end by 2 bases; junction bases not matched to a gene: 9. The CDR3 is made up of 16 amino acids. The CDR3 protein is CASRPPWGQGNQPQHF. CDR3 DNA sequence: TGTGCCAGCAGACCCCCATGGGGACAGGGCAATCAGCCCCAGCATTTT.

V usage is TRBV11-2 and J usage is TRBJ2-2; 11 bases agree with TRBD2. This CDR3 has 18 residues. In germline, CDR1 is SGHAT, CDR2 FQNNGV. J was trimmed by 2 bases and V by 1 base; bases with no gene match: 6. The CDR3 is CASSLGTSGGVNTGELFF. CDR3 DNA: TGTGCCAGCAGCTTAGGAACTAGCGGGGGAGTTAACACCGGGGAGCTGTTTTTT. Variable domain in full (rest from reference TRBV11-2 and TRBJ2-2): EAGVAQSPRYKIIEKRQSVAFWCNPISGHATLYWYQQILGQGPKLLIQFQNNGVVDDSQLPKDRFSAERLKGVDSTLKIQPAKLEDSAVYLCASSLGTSGGVNTGELFFGEGSRLTVL.

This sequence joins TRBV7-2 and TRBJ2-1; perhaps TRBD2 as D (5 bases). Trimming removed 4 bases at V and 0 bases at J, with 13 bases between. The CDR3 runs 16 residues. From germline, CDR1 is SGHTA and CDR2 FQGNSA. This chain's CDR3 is CASSSRRVGSYNEQFF. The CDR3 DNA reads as TGTGCCAGCAGCTCCCGGCGGGTCGGCTCCTACAATGAGCAGTTCTTC.

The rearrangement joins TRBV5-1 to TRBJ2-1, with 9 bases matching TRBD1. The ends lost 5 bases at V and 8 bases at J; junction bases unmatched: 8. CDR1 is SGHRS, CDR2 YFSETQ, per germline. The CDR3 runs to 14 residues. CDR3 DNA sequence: TGCGCCAGCAGGAGGGACAGGGCAGGCGATGAGCAGTTCTTC. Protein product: CASRRDRAGDEQFF. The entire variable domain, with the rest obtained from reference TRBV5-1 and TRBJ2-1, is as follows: KAGVTQTPRYLIKTRGQQVTLSCSPISGHRSVSWYQQTPGQGLQFLFEYFSETQRNKGNFPGRFSGRQFSNSRSEMNVSTLELGDSALYLCASRRDRAGDEQFFGPGTRLTVL.

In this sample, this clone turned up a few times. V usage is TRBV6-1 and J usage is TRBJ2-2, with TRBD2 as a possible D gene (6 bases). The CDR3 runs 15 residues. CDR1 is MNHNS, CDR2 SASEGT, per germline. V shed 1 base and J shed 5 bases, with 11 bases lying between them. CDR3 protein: CASSEGGGATGELFF. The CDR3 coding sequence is TGTGCCAGCAGTGAAGGAGGAGGGGCTACCGGGGAGCTGTTTTTT.

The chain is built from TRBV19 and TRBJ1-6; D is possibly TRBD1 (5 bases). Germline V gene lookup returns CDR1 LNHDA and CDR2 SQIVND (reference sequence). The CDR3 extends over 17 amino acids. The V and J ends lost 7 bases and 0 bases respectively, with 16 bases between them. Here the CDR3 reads CASKGIGQSSYNSPLHF. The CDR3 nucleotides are TGTGCCAGTAAGGGAATCGGACAAAGCTCCTATAATTCACCCCTCCACTTT. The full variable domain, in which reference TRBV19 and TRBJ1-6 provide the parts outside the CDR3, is DGGITQSPKYLFRKEGQNVTLSCEQNLNHDAMYWYRQDPGQGLRLIYYSQIVNDFQKGDIAEGYSVSREKKESFPLTVTSAQKNPTAFYLCASKGIGQSSYNSPLHFGNGTRLTVT.

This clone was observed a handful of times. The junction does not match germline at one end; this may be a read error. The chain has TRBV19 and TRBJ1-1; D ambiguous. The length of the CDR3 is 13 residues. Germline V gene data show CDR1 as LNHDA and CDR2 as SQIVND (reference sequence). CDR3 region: CASSIGREARSVF. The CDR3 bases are TGTGCCAGTAGTATAGGGCGGGAGGCTAGGTCGGTCTTT.

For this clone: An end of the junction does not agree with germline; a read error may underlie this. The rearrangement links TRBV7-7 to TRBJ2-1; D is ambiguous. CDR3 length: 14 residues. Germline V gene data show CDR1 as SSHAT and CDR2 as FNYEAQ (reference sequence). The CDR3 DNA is TGTGCCAGCAGCTTAGTCAACCGCGACCCCAAGAGGCTCTTC. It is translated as CASSLVNRDPKRLF.

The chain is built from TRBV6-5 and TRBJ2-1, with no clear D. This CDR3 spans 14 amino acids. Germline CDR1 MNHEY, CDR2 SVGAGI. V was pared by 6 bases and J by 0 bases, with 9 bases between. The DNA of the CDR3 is TGTGCCAGCAGGCCCTTCAGCTCCTACAATGAGCAGTTCTTC. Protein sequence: CASRPFSSYNEQFF.

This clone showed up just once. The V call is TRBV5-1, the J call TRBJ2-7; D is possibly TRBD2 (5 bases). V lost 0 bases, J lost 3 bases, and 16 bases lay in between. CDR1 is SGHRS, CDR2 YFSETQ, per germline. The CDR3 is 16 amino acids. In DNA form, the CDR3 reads TGCGCCAGCAGCTTGGGCCCGGGGAGAGTGGGCTACGAGCAGTACTTC. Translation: CASSLGPGRVGYEQYF. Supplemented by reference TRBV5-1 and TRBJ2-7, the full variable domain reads KAGVTQTPRYLIKTRGQQVTLSCSPISGHRSVSWYQQTPGQGLQFLFEYFSETQRNKGNFPGRFSGRQFSNSRSEMNVSTLELGDSALYLCASSLGPGRVGYEQYFGPGTRLTVT.

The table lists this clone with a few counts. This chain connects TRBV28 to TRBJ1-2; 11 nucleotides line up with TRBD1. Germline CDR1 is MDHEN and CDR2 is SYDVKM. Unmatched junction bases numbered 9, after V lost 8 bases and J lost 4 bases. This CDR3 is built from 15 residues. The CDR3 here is CASVQEGTGGYGYTF. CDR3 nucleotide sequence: TGTGCCAGCGTTCAAGAGGGGACAGGGGGCTATGGCTACACCTTC.

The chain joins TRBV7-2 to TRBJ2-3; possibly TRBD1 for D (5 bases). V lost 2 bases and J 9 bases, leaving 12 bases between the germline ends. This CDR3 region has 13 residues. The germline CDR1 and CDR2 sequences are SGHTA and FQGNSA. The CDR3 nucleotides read TGTGCCAGCAGCTTAAGGCAGGGCAGCACGCAGTATTTT. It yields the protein CASSLRQGSTQYF.

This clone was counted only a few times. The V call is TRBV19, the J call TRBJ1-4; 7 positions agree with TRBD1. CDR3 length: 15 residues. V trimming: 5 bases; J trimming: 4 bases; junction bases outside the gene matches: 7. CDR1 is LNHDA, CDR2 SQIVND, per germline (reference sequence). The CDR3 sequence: CASSPVWDSNEKLFF. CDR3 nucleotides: TGTGCCAGTAGTCCAGTCTGGGACAGTAATGAAAAACTGTTTTTT.

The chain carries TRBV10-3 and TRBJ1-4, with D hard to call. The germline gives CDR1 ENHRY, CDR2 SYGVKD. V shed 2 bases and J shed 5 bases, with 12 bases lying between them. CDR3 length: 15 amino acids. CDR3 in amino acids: CAISEEGSLNEKLFF. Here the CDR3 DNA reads TGTGCCATCAGTGAGGAGGGCAGCCTGAATGAAAAACTGTTTTTT.

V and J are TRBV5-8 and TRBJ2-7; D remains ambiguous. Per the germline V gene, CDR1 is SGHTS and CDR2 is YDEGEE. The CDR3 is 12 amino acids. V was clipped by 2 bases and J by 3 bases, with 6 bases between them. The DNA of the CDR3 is TGTGCCAGCAGCTTTCCCCACTACGAGCAGTACTTC. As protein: CASSFPHYEQYF.

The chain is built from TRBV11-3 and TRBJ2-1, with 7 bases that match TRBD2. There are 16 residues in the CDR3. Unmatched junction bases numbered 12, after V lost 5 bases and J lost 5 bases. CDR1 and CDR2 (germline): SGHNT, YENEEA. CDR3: CASSPGGLFPNNEQFF. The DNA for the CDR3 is TGTGCCAGCAGCCCGGGGGGACTGTTCCCCAACAATGAGCAGTTCTTC.

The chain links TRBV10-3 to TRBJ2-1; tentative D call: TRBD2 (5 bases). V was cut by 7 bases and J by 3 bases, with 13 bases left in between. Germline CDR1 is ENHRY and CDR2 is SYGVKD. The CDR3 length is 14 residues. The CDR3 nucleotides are TGTGCCATCACGATGAAAGCGGACTACAATGAGCAGTTCTTC. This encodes CAITMKADYNEQFF.

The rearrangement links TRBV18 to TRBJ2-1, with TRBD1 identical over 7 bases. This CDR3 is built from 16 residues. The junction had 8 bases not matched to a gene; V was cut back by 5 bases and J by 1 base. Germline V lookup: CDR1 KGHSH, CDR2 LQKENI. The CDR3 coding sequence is TGTGCCAGCTCATCAATTAGGGGGCAGTCCTACAATGAGCAGTTCTTC. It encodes CASSSIRGQSYNEQFF.

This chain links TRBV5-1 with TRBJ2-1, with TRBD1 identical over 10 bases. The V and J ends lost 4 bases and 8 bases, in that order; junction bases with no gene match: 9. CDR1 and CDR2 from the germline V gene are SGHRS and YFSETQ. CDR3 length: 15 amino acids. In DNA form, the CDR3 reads TGCGCCAGCAGCGCCTCCGGGACAGGGGTTCATGAGCAGTTCTTC. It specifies CASSASGTGVHEQFF.

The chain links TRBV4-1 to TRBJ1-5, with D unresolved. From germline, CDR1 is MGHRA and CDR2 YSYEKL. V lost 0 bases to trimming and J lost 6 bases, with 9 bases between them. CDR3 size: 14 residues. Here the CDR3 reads CASSQERGSQPQHF. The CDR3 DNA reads TGCGCCAGCAGCCAAGAGCGAGGGAGTCAGCCCCAGCATTTT.

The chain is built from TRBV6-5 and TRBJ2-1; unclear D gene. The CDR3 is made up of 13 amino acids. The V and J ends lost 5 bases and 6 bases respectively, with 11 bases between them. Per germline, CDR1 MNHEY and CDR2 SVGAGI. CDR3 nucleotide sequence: TGTGCCAGCAGTCCCCCAGGCCGCAATGAGCAGTTCTTC. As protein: CASSPPGRNEQFF.

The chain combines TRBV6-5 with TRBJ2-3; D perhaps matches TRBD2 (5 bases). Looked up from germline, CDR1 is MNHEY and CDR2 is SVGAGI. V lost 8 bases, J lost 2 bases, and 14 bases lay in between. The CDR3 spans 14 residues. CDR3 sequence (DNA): TGTGCCAGCGGGAAAAGCGGAGTCACAGATACGCAGTATTTT. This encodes CASGKSGVTDTQYF.

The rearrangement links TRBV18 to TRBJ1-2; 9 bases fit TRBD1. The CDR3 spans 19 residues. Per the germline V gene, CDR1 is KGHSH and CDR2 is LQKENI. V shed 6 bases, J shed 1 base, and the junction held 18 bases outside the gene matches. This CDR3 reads CASSPSNLPGTGINYGYTF. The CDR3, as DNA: TGTGCCAGCTCCCCTTCGAATCTACCCGGGACAGGGATTAACTATGGCTACACCTTC.

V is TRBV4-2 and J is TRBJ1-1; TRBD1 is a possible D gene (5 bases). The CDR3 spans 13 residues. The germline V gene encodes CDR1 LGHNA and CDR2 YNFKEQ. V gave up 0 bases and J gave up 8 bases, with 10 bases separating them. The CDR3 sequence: CASSQDRGKEAFF. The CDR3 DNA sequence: TGTGCCAGCAGCCAAGATAGGGGCAAAGAAGCTTTCTTT.

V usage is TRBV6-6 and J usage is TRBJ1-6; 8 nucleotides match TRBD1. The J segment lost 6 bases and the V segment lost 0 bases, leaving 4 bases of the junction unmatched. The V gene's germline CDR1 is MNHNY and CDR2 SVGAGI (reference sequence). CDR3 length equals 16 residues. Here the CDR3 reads CASSYSIGQGNSPLHF. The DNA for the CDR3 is TGTGCCAGCAGTTACTCCATAGGACAGGGTAATTCACCCCTCCACTTT.

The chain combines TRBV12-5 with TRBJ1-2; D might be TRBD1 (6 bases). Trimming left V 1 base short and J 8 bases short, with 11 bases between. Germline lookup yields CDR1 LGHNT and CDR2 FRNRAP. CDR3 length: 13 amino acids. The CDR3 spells CASGLDRVGGYTF. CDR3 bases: TGTGCTAGTGGTTTGGACAGGGTAGGCGGCTACACCTTC.

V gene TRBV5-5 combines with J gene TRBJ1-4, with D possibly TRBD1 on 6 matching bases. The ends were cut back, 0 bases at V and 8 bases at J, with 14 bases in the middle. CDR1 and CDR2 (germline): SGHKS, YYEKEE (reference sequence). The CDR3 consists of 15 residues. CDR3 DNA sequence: TGTGCCAGCAGCTTGGTCTGGACTGGGGGCGAAAAACTGTTTTTT. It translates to CASSLVWTGGEKLFF. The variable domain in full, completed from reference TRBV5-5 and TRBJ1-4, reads DAGVTQSPTHLIKTRGQQVTLRCSPISGHKSVSWYQQVLGQGPQFIFQYYEKEERGRGNFPDRFSARQFPNYSSELNVNALLLGDSALYLCASSLVWTGGEKLFFGSGTQLSVL.

Written as DNA, the CDR3 is TGTGCCAGCAGTGAAGCGCTTCGGAGCTCCTATAATTCACCCCTCCACTTT. It is translated as CASSEALRSSYNSPLHF. This chain connects TRBV6-1 to TRBJ1-6; D is unresolved. V lost 0 bases and J 0 bases, leaving 9 bases between the germline ends. This CDR3 region has 17 residues. Germline CDR1 reads MNHNS; CDR2 reads SASEGT.